Presented here are 20 T cell receptor beta chains from one specimen sequenced in a study of T cell changes during pregnancy in multiple sclerosis (dated by TCRdb to between 2017 and 2020). The library was produced with the immunoSEQ multiplex PCR assay. Drawn from immuneACCESS, this table holds only the in-frame rearrangements with V and J called that TCRdb kept. Clones are partly lost; checked studies trace under half to an unresolved V gene and leave the rest unexplained. Here the sample has approximately 79,000 clones; 93% occur a single time. Around 0.75% of the sample is in the top ten clones. The starting material was peripheral blood, obtained in the second trimester of pregnancy. All receptors derive from a female donor in good health, enrolled as a control in a pregnancy study.

The CDR3 DNA reads as TGTGCCAGCCGCTCGCGGGGGGGAAACACCGGGGAGCTGTTTTTT. The encoded protein is CASRSRGGNTGELFF. This rearrangement joins TRBV7-2 to TRBJ2-2, with 9 bases identical to TRBD2. V lost 8 bases, J lost 2 bases, and 6 bases stayed unmatched. Germline CDR1 reads SGHTA; CDR2 reads FQGNSA. CDR3 length: 15 residues. The entire variable domain, with the rest obtained from reference TRBV7-2 and TRBJ2-2, is as follows: GAGVSQSPSNKVTEKGKDVELRCDPISGHTALYWYRQSLGQGLEFLIYFQGNSAPDKSGLPSDRFSAERTGGSVSTLTIQRTQQEDSAVYLCASRSRGGNTGELFFGEGSRLTVL.

J is TRBJ1-2 and V is TRBV27; TRBD1 matches at 7 bases. V was pared by 6 bases and J by 8 bases, with 12 bases of the junction left unmatched. The CDR3 has 14 residues. Germline V lookup: CDR1 MNHEY, CDR2 SMNVEV (reference sequence). CDR3 sequence reads: CASRGLDRAGGYTF. Written as DNA, the CDR3 is TGTGCCAGCAGGGGGCTTGACAGGGCCGGGGGCTACACCTTC.

This sequence joins TRBV2 and TRBJ1-2; TRBD1 is a possible D gene (6 bases). The CDR3 has 14 residues. Germline V gene sequence: CDR1 SNHLY, CDR2 FYNNEI. Trimming stripped 5 bases from V and 5 bases from J, with 15 bases between. CDR3 in DNA: TGTGCCAGCAGTTTTGTACAGGGAGGGTATGGCTACACCTTC. It is translated as CASSFVQGGYGYTF. The full variable domain, with the rest looked up from reference TRBV2 and TRBJ1-2, is EPEVTQTPSHQVTQMGQEVILRCVPISNHLYFYWYRQILGQKVEFLVSFYNNEISEKSEIFDDQFSVERPDGSNFTLKIRSTKLEDSAMYFCASSFVQGGYGYTFGSGTRLTVV.

The chain carries TRBV5-6 and TRBJ1-5; a possible D gene is TRBD1 (5 bases). CDR3 size: 14 residues. Trimming left V 0 bases short and J 7 bases short, with 11 bases between. The germline gives CDR1 SGHDT, CDR2 YYEEEE. CDR3 DNA sequence: TGTGCCAGCAGCTTGGGGCAGGGAAGCCAGCCCCAGCATTTT. Amino acids: CASSLGQGSQPQHF.

This clone has only a few counts. The rearrangement uses TRBV12-5 and TRBJ1-1; D is unresolved. V lost 2 bases and J 5 bases, leaving 15 bases between the germline ends. Germline CDR1 LGHNT, CDR2 FRNRAP. The CDR3 loop spans 15 amino acids. The CDR3 loop reads CASGLSVGLRTEAFF. CDR3 nucleotide sequence: TGTGCTAGTGGTTTGAGCGTTGGGTTGAGGACTGAAGCTTTCTTT. Based on the CDR3 plus reference TRBV12-5 and TRBJ1-1, the full variable domain is DARVTQTPRHKVTEMGQEVTMRCQPILGHNTVFWYRQTMMQGLELLAYFRNRAPLDDSGMPKDRFSAEMPDATLATLKIQPSEPRDSAVYFCASGLSVGLRTEAFFGQGTRLTVV.

The genes are TRBV12-5 and TRBJ2-3; D is uncertain. This CDR3 contains 14 residues. The germline V gene encodes CDR1 LGHNT and CDR2 FRNRAP. Trimming pared 1 base from V and 2 bases from J, leaving 7 bases between. The DNA for the CDR3 is TGTGCTAGTGGTTTGGGTGACACCACAGATACGCAGTATTTT. Protein: CASGLGDTTDTQYF. Drawing the rest from reference TRBV12-5 and TRBJ2-3, the complete variable domain is DARVTQTPRHKVTEMGQEVTMRCQPILGHNTVFWYRQTMMQGLELLAYFRNRAPLDDSGMPKDRFSAEMPDATLATLKIQPSEPRDSAVYFCASGLGDTTDTQYFGPGTRLTVL.

The chain has TRBV27 and TRBJ2-1, with 10 bases that match TRBD2. Germline-derived CDR1 and CDR2 are MNHEY and SMNVEV (reference sequence). CDR3 length: 17 residues. Trimming removed 6 bases from V and 8 bases from J; junction bases left unmatched: 16. The CDR3 DNA reads as TGTGCCAGCAGCCCGGGGGCTAGCGGGGGCCTCACGGATGAGCAGTTCTTC. Its translation is CASSPGASGGLTDEQFF.

The rearrangement joins TRBV6-5 to TRBJ1-5; tentatively, D is TRBD1 (5 bases). Germline loops: CDR1 MNHEY, CDR2 SVGAGI. V lost 6 bases to trimming and J lost 2 bases, with 8 bases between them. The CDR3 is made up of 13 amino acids. CDR3 in amino acids: CASSRAGNQPQHF. The CDR3 coding sequence is TGTGCCAGCAGCAGGGCTGGCAATCAGCCCCAGCATTTT.

The chain recombines TRBV27 with TRBJ2-5; TRBD2 agrees at 9 bases. Germline V gene sequence: CDR1 MNHEY, CDR2 SMNVEV (reference sequence). V was pared by 2 bases and J by 5 bases, with 6 bases of the junction left unmatched. The CDR3 extends over 15 amino acids. The CDR3 reads CASSLLAGGPETQYF. CDR3 bases: TGTGCCAGCAGTTTACTGGCGGGGGGGCCCGAGACCCAGTACTTC.

The DNA of the CDR3 is TGTGCCAGCAGTTCGCCCGGGGGACTAGAATACAATGAGCAGTTCTTC. Amino acids: CASSSPGGLEYNEQFF. The gene calls are TRBV6-5 and TRBJ2-1; TRBD2 agrees at 8 bases. Germline V gene sequence: CDR1 MNHEY, CDR2 SVGAGI. This CDR3 contains 16 residues. V lost 4 bases, J lost 4 bases, and 9 bases stayed unmatched.

J is TRBJ2-3 and V is TRBV2, with D perhaps matching TRBD2 (6 bases). Trimming left V 8 bases short and J 0 bases short, with 12 bases between. The CDR3 has 14 amino acids. The germline CDR1 and CDR2 sequences are SNHLY and FYNNEI. This CDR3 reads CASGGRDSTDTQYF. The CDR3 bases are TGTGCCAGCGGAGGGCGGGACAGCACAGATACGCAGTATTTT.

This chain uses TRBV6-6 with TRBJ1-2; D call uncertain. The germline CDR1 and CDR2 sequences are MNHNY and SVGAGI (reference sequence). V was pared by 10 bases and J by 7 bases, with 19 bases between. The CDR3 totals 13 residues. In nucleotides, the CDR3 is TGTGCCACCCACCCTCGGGAGAAAGGTGGCTACACCTTC. Protein sequence: CATHPREKGGYTF.

The genes are TRBV6-5 and TRBJ1-1; 7 bases fit TRBD1. CDR3 length: 13 amino acids. V lost 6 bases and J lost 8; bases outside the gene matches: 9. Germline-derived CDR1 and CDR2 are MNHEY and SVGAGI. For the CDR3, the DNA is TGTGCCAGCAGGACCGGAAGGGGGCAGGAAGCTTTCTTT. It translates to CASRTGRGQEAFF.

The rearrangement links TRBV4-3 to TRBJ1-3; D gene ambiguous. This CDR3 has 18 residues. V was shortened by 0 bases and J by 0 bases, with 15 bases between the two germline ends. Germline CDR1 and CDR2: LGHNA and YSLEER. This CDR3 reads CASSQDSALFSSGNTIYF. CDR3 in DNA: TGCGCCAGCAGCCAAGATAGTGCCCTATTTAGCTCTGGAAACACCATATATTTT.

This chain uses TRBV4-2 with TRBJ1-1; D is perhaps TRBD1 (5 bases). There are 14 residues in the CDR3. The germline V gene encodes CDR1 LGHNA and CDR2 YNFKEQ. Trimming removed 1 base from V and 2 bases from J, with 8 bases in between. CDR3 nucleotides: TGTGCCAGCAGCCAAGGGGGGGGAAACACTGAAGCTTTCTTT. The encoded protein is CASSQGGGNTEAFF.

This chain joins TRBV30 and TRBJ1-5; D might be TRBD1 (5 bases). V was shortened by 0 bases and J by 2 bases, with 14 bases between the two germline ends. The CDR3 consists of 16 residues. Germline V gene lookup returns CDR1 GTSNPN and CDR2 SVGIG (reference sequence). CDR3 DNA: TGTGCCTGGAGTGTACCAGGGAATGGGGGCAATCAGCCCCAGCATTTT. Its protein product is CAWSVPGNGGNQPQHF.

The chain combines TRBV7-9 with TRBJ2-7, with TRBD1 identical over 12 bases. Germline V gene lookup returns CDR1 SEHNR and CDR2 FQNEAQ (reference sequence). The CDR3 has 16 residues. Losses at the gene ends were 1 base for V and 4 bases for J; bases not matched to a gene: 5. Written as DNA, the CDR3 is TGTGCCAGCAGCTTAGTGTCGGGACAGGGGGCTTACGAGCAGTACTTC. Translation gives CASSLVSGQGAYEQYF.

This chain uses TRBV5-1 with TRBJ2-2; 7 bases fit TRBD2. The CDR3 totals 18 residues. Unmatched junction bases numbered 10, after V lost 0 bases and J lost 2 bases. From germline, CDR1 is SGHRS and CDR2 YFSETQ. CDR3 DNA sequence: TGCGCCAGCAGCTTGGCGCCTAGCGGAGGTTCAAACACCGGGGAGCTGTTTTTT. Translated: CASSLAPSGGSNTGELFF.

This rearrangement joins TRBV5-5 to TRBJ1-2; 7 nucleotides match TRBD1. V lost 4 bases, J lost 8 bases, and 17 bases stayed unmatched. The germline V gene has CDR1 SGHKS and CDR2 YYEKEE (reference sequence). CDR3 length: 16 residues. The CDR3 region has the DNA TGTGCCAGCAGCCCCCAACCAGGGGGTGGCGAGAAGGGCTACACCTTC. It encodes CASSPQPGGGEKGYTF.

This chain connects TRBV5-6 to TRBJ2-7; D is unresolved. CDR3 length: 13 amino acids. Looked up from germline, CDR1 is SGHDT and CDR2 is YYEEEE. The V end lost 6 bases, the J end lost 0 bases, and 10 bases lay between the germline ends. CDR3 DNA sequence: TGTGCCAGCAAAATGTACAGCTCCTACGAGCAGTACTTC. Protein product: CASKMYSSYEQYF.